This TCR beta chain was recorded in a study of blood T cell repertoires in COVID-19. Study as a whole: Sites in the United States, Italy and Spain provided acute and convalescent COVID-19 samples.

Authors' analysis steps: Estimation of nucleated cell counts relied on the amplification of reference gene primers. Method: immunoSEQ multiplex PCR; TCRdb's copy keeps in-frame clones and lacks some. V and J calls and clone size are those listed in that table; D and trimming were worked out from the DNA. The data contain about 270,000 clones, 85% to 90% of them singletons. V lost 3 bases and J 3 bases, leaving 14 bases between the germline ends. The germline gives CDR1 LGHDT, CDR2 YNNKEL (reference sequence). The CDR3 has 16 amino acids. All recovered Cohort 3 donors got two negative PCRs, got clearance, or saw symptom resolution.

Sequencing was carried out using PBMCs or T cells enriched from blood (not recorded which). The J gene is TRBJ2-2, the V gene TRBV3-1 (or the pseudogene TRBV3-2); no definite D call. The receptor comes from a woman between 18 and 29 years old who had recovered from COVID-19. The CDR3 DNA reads TGTGCCAGCAGCCACCCGGCCAGCGATTACACCGGGGAGCTGTTTTTT. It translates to CASSHPASDYTGELFF.